This T cell receptor beta chain derives from a study of cytomegalovirus exposure and HLA in healthy donors. Primers for the PCR totalled 60 Vbeta and 13 Jbeta. The protocol was immunoSEQ multiplex PCR, while the TCRdb copy is restricted to in-frame clones and leaves out a portion. This table has some 100,000 clones, 60% to 85% appearing once. The sequence derives from a female donor in good health and CMV-seronegative. Sequencing was performed on PBMCs.

This CDR3 is CASSSTGNQPQHF. The DNA for the CDR3 is TGTGCCAGCAGCTCGACAGGAAATCAGCCCCAGCATTTT. The chain joins TRBV9 to TRBJ1-5, with D perhaps TRBD1 (6 bases). Deletions cut 4 bases from V and 4 bases from J, with 9 bases between. The germline CDR1 and CDR2 sequences are SGDLS and YYNGEE. This CDR3 contains 13 residues.